This T cell receptor beta chain originates from a study of siplizumab effects on memory and regulatory T cells. As regards this clone: The antigen remains unidentified.

With V trimmed by 4 bases and J by 0 bases, 3 bases remained unmatched. Per germline, CDR1 KGHSH and CDR2 LQKENI. The CDR3 totals 14 residues. It was at 37°C and for roughly six days that the mixed lymphocyte reaction cells were cocultured. Sequencing was performed with immunoSEQ multiplex PCR; in TCRdb, only in-frame clones are kept and a portion is missing. The sample includes almost 15,000 clones, approximately 46% seen only once; the top ten take roughly 7.8%. The source of this sequence is a human donor in good health; the cells came from an allogeneic mixed lymphocyte reaction. Some clones in this sample may be carry-over from other donors' samples. V gene TRBV18 combines with J gene TRBJ2-7; 7 bases are a match to TRBD2. Sequencing was done on a sample of CFSE-low (dividing) CD4+ T cells sorted from an allogeneic mixed lymphocyte reaction. The CDR3, as DNA: TGTGCCAGCTCACAGCGCGGGAGCTCCTACGAGCAGTACTTC. Translating it yields CASSQRGSSYEQYF.